The T cell receptor (beta chain) described here comes from a study of CD8 T cells in ankylosing spondylitis. Findings and limits, study-wide: As reported, disease-linked clones showed significant enrichment in matched ankylosing spondylitis synovial fluid. Typical of ankylosing spondylitis blood, it appeared, was a TCR beta motif of eight highly homologous variants.

This clonotype was found many times. Its antigen is currently unknown. CDR3 size: 15 residues. Each TCR beta library was made by quantitative 5'-RACE that incorporated molecular barcodes. Using its own MiXCR run on the 5' RACE reads, TCRdb lists one record per CDR3 protein. The data contain around 210,000 distinct CDR3 sequences, 8% to 10% of them seen just once; the ten biggest clones take up more than 4.5%. The rearrangement links TRBV3-2 to TRBJ2-3. TRBV3-2 constitutes a pseudogene. The TCR sequence derives from a female donor with ankylosing spondylitis or in good health (not recorded which). Input material: blood, either unsorted or a sorted T cell fraction (not recorded which). The CDR3, as DNA: TGTGCCAGCAGCCAAGGTTGGTCCGCGGCAGATACGCAGTATTTT. Its protein product is CASSQGWSAADTQYF.